These 24 T cell receptor beta chains share one sample of origin, sequenced in a study of blood T cells in healthy people across ages. A second PCR, run for roughly 6 to 11 cycles, used a sample-barcoded 5' primer plus a J-beta primer mix. One entry per CDR3 protein, called by TCRdb with MiXCR from the 5' RACE reads. The sample has about 800,000 distinct CDR3 sequences; 25% are singletons. Another study also made use of these data, one on T cells of mothers and their children.

The material sequenced was blood. The receptors stem from a boy younger than 18 in good health.

In its sample, this clonotype was seen a few times. This chain uses TRBV10-3 with TRBJ1-4; no reliable D call. The CDR3 has 11 amino acids. CDR1 and CDR2 (germline): ENHRY, SYGVKD. Trimming removed 3 bases at V and 6 bases at J, with 2 bases between. The CDR3 nucleotides read TGTGCCATCAGTGAAGATGAAAAACTGTTTTTT. It encodes CAISEDEKLFF.

V is TRBV20-1 and J is TRBJ2-1; no clear D. CDR3 length: 16 residues. The V and J ends lost 6 bases and 0 bases respectively, with 18 bases between them. Per germline, CDR1 DFQATT and CDR2 SNEGSKA (reference sequence). Here the CDR3 DNA reads TGCAGTGCCATCGACGCGAGTGCGTACTCCTACAATGAGCAGTTCTTC. Translating it yields CSAIDASAYSYNEQFF.

This clonotype was seen a handful of times. The rearrangement joins TRBV20-1 to TRBJ2-5; 8 bases are a match to TRBD1. From germline, CDR1 is DFQATT and CDR2 SNEGSKA (reference sequence). This CDR3 comprises 17 residues. V lost 0 bases, J lost 4 bases, and 13 bases stayed unmatched. CDR3 sequence (DNA): TGCAGTGCTAGAGATCGGGCAGGGGGCAGTTATGGAGAGACCCAGTACTTC. This gives the protein CSARDRAGGSYGETQYF.

The J gene is TRBJ1-2, the V gene TRBV29-1; perhaps TRBD1 as D (5 bases). The CDR3 runs 14 residues. Trimming cost V 8 bases and J 6 bases, with 22 bases left between them. Germline loops: CDR1 SQVTM, CDR2 ANQGSEA. The CDR3 DNA follows: TGCAGCACCAATCGGGGGGGATACGAAGATGGCTACACCTTC. Translating gives CSTNRGGYEDGYTF.

The chain uses TRBV5-1 and TRBJ2-5; TRBD1 matches 10 bases. The J call may be mistaken, given a closer DNA end match to TRBJ2-7. Germline lookup yields CDR1 SGHRS and CDR2 YFSETQ. The CDR3 has 16 amino acids. CDR3 sequence (DNA): TGCGCCAGCAGCCTAGACCCGGGACAGGGGTCCTACGAGCAGTACTTC. Encoded protein: CASSLDPGQGSYEQYF.

V gene TRBV12-3 or TRBV12-4 combines with J gene TRBJ2-7; D tentatively fits TRBD1 or TRBD2 (5 bases each). This CDR3 has 14 residues. V was shortened by 6 bases and J by 1 base, with 13 bases between the two germline ends. The CDR3 nucleotides read TGTGCCAGCAGCCACGGGGACGGGTCCTACGAGCAGTACTTC. The encoded protein is CASSHGDGSYEQYF.

The CDR3 here is CASSPPLRGSGEKLFF. DNA for the CDR3: TGTGCCAGCAGCCCCCCGTTGAGGGGATCCGGTGAAAAACTGTTTTTT. This chain connects TRBV4-2 to TRBJ1-4; TRBD1 is a possible D gene (5 bases). V was pared by 4 bases and J by 7 bases, with 19 bases between. This CDR3 spans 16 amino acids. CDR1 and CDR2 (germline): LGHNA, YNFKEQ.

This sequence joins TRBV7-2 and TRBJ1-2, with D hard to call. The CDR3 sequence is 13 residues long. The V and J ends lost 2 bases and 8 bases respectively, with 12 bases between them. Germline loops: CDR1 SGHTA, CDR2 FQGNSA. CDR3 nucleotide sequence: TGTGCCAGCAGCTTATTCCCCATTAGGGGCTACACCTTC. Residues: CASSLFPIRGYTF.

This clonotype was recorded at least ten times. The chain couples TRBV28 to TRBJ2-7; D remains ambiguous. V lost 4 bases to trimming and J lost 3 bases, with 4 bases between them. The CDR3 is made up of 11 amino acids. In germline, CDR1 is MDHEN, CDR2 SYDVKM. The CDR3 loop is CASSSLYEQYF. CDR3 coding DNA: TGTGCCAGCAGTTCCCTCTACGAGCAGTACTTC.

The chain links TRBV27 to TRBJ2-7; either TRBD1 or TRBD2 may supply D (6 bases each). CDR1 and CDR2 (germline): MNHEY, SMNVEV (reference sequence). Trimming took off 1 base at V and 3 bases at J, with 16 bases between the two ends. The CDR3 is 16 amino acids. This chain's CDR3 is CASSLLGGSTRYEQYF. For the CDR3, the DNA is TGTGCCAGCAGTTTATTGGGGGGCTCGACACGCTACGAGCAGTACTTC.

This clonotype has a handful of counts. The chain combines TRBV28 with TRBJ1-2; tentative D call: TRBD1 (5 bases). V was trimmed by 3 bases and J by 5 bases, leaving 7 bases between them. The CDR3 runs 12 residues. The germline gives CDR1 MDHEN, CDR2 SYDVKM. CDR3 protein: CASSFGGYGYTF. The DNA for the CDR3 is TGTGCCAGCAGTTTCGGGGGGTATGGCTACACCTTC.

The chain has TRBV4-2 and TRBJ2-4; D gene ambiguous. V lost 3 bases and J 8 bases, leaving 17 bases between the germline ends. There are 15 residues in the CDR3. Germline V lookup: CDR1 LGHNA, CDR2 YNFKEQ. CDR3 sequence (DNA): TGTGCCAGCAGCCAGCGATCCCAGGTGTTGGACATTCAGTACTTC. Amino acid sequence: CASSQRSQVLDIQYF.

The V and J genes are TRBV24-1 and TRBJ1-2, with TRBD1 matching 8 bases. Germline CDR1 reads KGHDR; CDR2 reads SFDVKD. J gave up 4 bases and V 2 bases, and 8 bases lay outside the gene matches. The CDR3 consists of 16 residues. The CDR3 region is CATSDSRTGIAYGYTF. CDR3 in DNA: TGTGCCACCAGTGATTCACGGACAGGGATAGCCTATGGCTACACCTTC.

This clonotype was detected a few times. The genes are TRBV5-1 and TRBJ2-1; no clear D. CDR3 length: 14 amino acids. Between the trimmed V and J ends, which lost 3 bases and 3 bases, there was a span of 10 bases. Germline lookup yields CDR1 SGHRS and CDR2 YFSETQ. The CDR3 spells CASSSQTDYNEQFF. The CDR3 region has the DNA TGCGCCAGCAGCTCCCAGACCGACTACAATGAGCAGTTCTTC.

This clonotype was detected only a few times. V gene TRBV28 combines with J gene TRBJ2-7; 12 positions agree with TRBD2. Germline-derived CDR1 and CDR2 are MDHEN and SYDVKM. The V and J ends lost 3 bases and 5 bases, in that order; junction bases with no gene match: 2. The CDR3 has 14 amino acids. The CDR3 here is CASSLTSGSHEQYF. CDR3 in DNA: TGTGCCAGCAGTTTGACTAGCGGGAGTCACGAGCAGTACTTC. Full variable domain (remainder filled in from reference TRBV28 and TRBJ2-7): DVKVTQSSRYLVKRTGEKVFLECVQDMDHENMFWYRQDPGLGLRLIYFSYDVKMKEKGDIPEGYSVSREKKERFSLILESASTNQTSMYLCASSLTSGSHEQYFGPGTRLTVT.

This clonotype was picked up a small number of times. The rearrangement joins TRBV9 to TRBJ2-7, with 13 nucleotides matching TRBD2. Losses at the gene ends were 2 bases for V and 2 bases for J; bases not matched to a gene: 1. Germline CDR1 is SGDLS and CDR2 is YYNGEE. The CDR3 loop spans 15 amino acids. The CDR3 protein is CASSVGLAGTYEQYF. CDR3 nucleotides: TGTGCCAGCAGCGTGGGACTAGCGGGAACCTACGAGCAGTACTTC.

This chain links TRBV4-1 with TRBJ2-5; 9 bases map to TRBD1. Germline CDR1 reads MGHRA; CDR2 reads YSYEKL. The CDR3 has 16 amino acids. The J segment lost 5 bases and the V segment lost 2 bases, leaving 9 bases of the junction unmatched. The CDR3 DNA sequence: TGCGCCAGCAGCCAAACCGGGACAGGGTGGATCGAGACCCAGTACTTC. Protein: CASSQTGTGWIETQYF.

This clonotype turned up a few times. This chain joins TRBV28 and TRBJ2-1; possibly TRBD2 for D (6 bases). The CDR3 is made up of 15 amino acids. Trimming cost V 3 bases and J 0 bases, with 9 bases left between them. Germline CDR1 MDHEN, CDR2 SYDVKM. The DNA of the CDR3 is TGTGCCAGCAGTTTCGGGCGGGACTCCTACAATGAGCAGTTCTTC. This translates into CASSFGRDSYNEQFF.

The chain combines TRBV4-3 with TRBJ2-2; 10 bases are a match to TRBD2. V trimming: 0 bases; J trimming: 5 bases; junction bases outside the gene matches: 9. From germline, CDR1 is LGHNA and CDR2 YSLEER. CDR3 length equals 18 residues. The CDR3 DNA reads as TGCGCCAGCAGCCAAGATCGGGCTAGCGGGGGTCATACCGGGGAGCTGTTTTTT. Amino acids: CASSQDRASGGHTGELFF.

The J gene is TRBJ2-1, the V gene TRBV7-8, with 10 bases that match TRBD2. The ends lost 5 bases at V and 2 bases at J; junction bases unmatched: 12. This CDR3 has 18 residues. Per the germline V gene, CDR1 is SGHVS and CDR2 is FQNEAQ. CDR3 sequence: CASSVSLAGERTYNEQFF. The CDR3 nucleotides are TGTGCCAGCAGCGTTAGCCTAGCGGGAGAACGGACCTACAATGAGCAGTTCTTC.

V and J are TRBV19 and TRBJ2-3; D perhaps matches TRBD2 (5 bases). The germline V gene encodes CDR1 LNHDA and CDR2 SQIVND (reference sequence). V was clipped by 3 bases and J by 6 bases, with 13 bases between them. This CDR3 spans 14 amino acids. The CDR3 DNA reads TGTGCCAGTAGTATGAGGGATACGGGGGATACGCAGTATTTT. As protein: CASSMRDTGDTQYF.

The J gene is TRBJ2-1, the V gene TRBV7-2, with TRBD2 identical over 11 bases. Germline loops: CDR1 SGHTA, CDR2 FQGNSA. The CDR3 is 14 amino acids. V was clipped by 2 bases and J by 10 bases; unmatched bases: 4. The CDR3 here is CASSLTLAGGEQFF. The DNA for the CDR3 is TGTGCCAGCAGCTTAACCCTAGCGGGAGGAGAGCAGTTCTTC.

The table lists this clonotype with a few counts. The chain joins TRBV2 to TRBJ2-5, with 8 bases fitting TRBD2. Trimming took 8 bases from V and 4 from J; bases not matched to a gene: 12. Germline V CDR1 and CDR2: SNHLY, FYNNEI. The CDR3 totals 15 residues. This chain's CDR3 is CASLSGLGVLETQYF. The CDR3 nucleotides read TGTGCCAGCCTTTCGGGACTAGGAGTACTAGAGACCCAGTACTTC. Combining the CDR3 with reference TRBV2 and TRBJ2-5 gives the whole variable domain EPEVTQTPSHQVTQMGQEVILRCVPISNHLYFYWYRQILGQKVEFLVSFYNNEISEKSEIFDDQFSVERPDGSNFTLKIRSTKLEDSAMYFCASLSGLGVLETQYFGPGTRLLVL.

This clonotype was picked up a small number of times. V is TRBV6-2 or TRBV6-3 and J is TRBJ1-3; 7 bases agree with TRBD1. V dropped 2 bases and J dropped 8; count of bases not matched to a gene: 15. Per germline, CDR1 MNHEY and CDR2 SVGEGT. The CDR3 runs 17 residues. The chain's CDR3 is CASSYGTARFGRDTIYF. The CDR3 region has the DNA TGTGCCAGCAGTTACGGGACAGCGCGCTTCGGGCGAGACACCATATATTTT.